This is a list of T cell receptor beta chains from one sample in a study of control samples from healthy donors and cancer patients. Method: immunoSEQ multiplex PCR; TCRdb's copy keeps in-frame clones and lacks some. The profile shows 170,000 or so clones, more than 90% of them singletons. The sequenced sample consisted of blood. These receptors were obtained from a middle-aged woman in good health. Each CDR3 is given with its conserved first and last residue. Fields, in order: D gene, V gene, CDR3 protein. D genes are given only for firm matches.

- | TRBV4-1 | CASSQDAAGRETQYF
TRBD2 | TRBV6-1 | CASSEARTSGETQYF
TRBD2 | TRBV5-1 | CASSLGLVGTDTQYF
- | TRBV5-5 | CASIPGQSYGYTF
TRBD2 | TRBV5-1 | CASSLGMIAGGGETQYF
- | TRBV2 | CASSGIQGGNTEAFF
TRBD1 | TRBV15 | CATSRLWTGSTDTQYF
- | TRBV7-2 | CASSLIGRGSNQPQHF
- | TRBV10-1 | CASSESAGGRYNEQFF
- | TRBV27 | CASSPSVDRSGYEQYF
- | TRBV25-1 | CASSGPGDSNTGELFF
TRBD1 | TRBV19 | CASKPGQGRRNEQFF
- | TRBV6-1 | CASSETRFHWDTEAFF
- | TRBV19 | CASSNPIGGYGYTF
- | TRBV19 | CASSIAGGSNQPQHF
- | TRBV19 | CASSIMSAWGKPTYEQYF
- | TRBV3-1/TRBV3-2 | CASSQDFSGANVLTF
- | TRBV6-6 | CASSYSSDRGRYEQYF
- | TRBV7-8 | CASSLAIDSSNEKLFF
TRBD1 | TRBV18 | CASSHSGTGSTGELFF
- | TRBV18 | CASSKQGSGNTIYF
TRBD1 | TRBV6-5 | CASTRGYPNTGELFF
- | TRBV6-5 | CASSYSRGNYGYTF
- | TRBV27 | CASKIHGNTGELFF
- | TRBV11-2 | CASSPMSRDRVKTSYEQYF
- | TRBV5-1 | CASRPGIAQKDTQYF
- | TRBV24-1 | CATSDFREQFF
- | TRBV3-1/TRBV3-2 | CASSQDFGTIYGYTF
- | TRBV6-5 | CASSYIRSEKLFF
- | TRBV6-5 | CASSPTGITEAFF
- | TRBV20-1 | CSSPYKETQYF
- | TRBV11-2 | CASSLGGTYNEQFF
- | TRBV19 | CASSMGLNSNQPQHF
- | TRBV10-1 | CASSESKAANYGYTF
- | TRBV5-1 | CASSPPRANTGELFF
- | TRBV27 | CAGGSAADTQYF
TRBD1 | TRBV7-8 | CASSHRTGGVLYGYTF
- | TRBV3-1/TRBV3-2 | CASSGAFDTEAFF
- | TRBV13 | CASSLGGANEQFF
TRBD2 | TRBV3-1/TRBV3-2 | CASSQDRLAGAQETQYF
TRBD1 | TRBV5-5 | CASSRTGGSGYEQYF
- | TRBV28 | CASSLWGGRTGELFF
- | TRBV5-1 | CASSPGQFTQYF
TRBD2 | TRBV7-2 | CASSSRLAGGETQYF
- | TRBV27 | CASSLRSGTSYNEQFF
TRBD2 | TRBV5-4 | CASSLAGGPGDTQYF
- | TRBV11-3 | CASSLADHQPQHF
- | TRBV3-1/TRBV3-2 | CASSLGPPTGTEAFF
- | TRBV5-1 | CASSLVTGFEQYF
- | TRBV12-3/TRBV12-4 | CASSFGYIQYF
- | TRBV6-5 | CASRRGRNYGYTF
TRBD2 | TRBV7-6 | CASSPRVAGAPNEQFF
- | TRBV19 | CASHPPLHF
- | TRBV5-1 | CASSLGQPNTAEAFF
- | TRBV6-5 | CASFEVWNSPLHF
- | TRBV7-9 | CASSLGKAFF
- | TRBV11-2 | CASSQTGGGNTIYF
- | TRBV10-2 | CASSESRGPSDSYNSPLHF
- | TRBV18 | CASSPPGGSHNQETQYF